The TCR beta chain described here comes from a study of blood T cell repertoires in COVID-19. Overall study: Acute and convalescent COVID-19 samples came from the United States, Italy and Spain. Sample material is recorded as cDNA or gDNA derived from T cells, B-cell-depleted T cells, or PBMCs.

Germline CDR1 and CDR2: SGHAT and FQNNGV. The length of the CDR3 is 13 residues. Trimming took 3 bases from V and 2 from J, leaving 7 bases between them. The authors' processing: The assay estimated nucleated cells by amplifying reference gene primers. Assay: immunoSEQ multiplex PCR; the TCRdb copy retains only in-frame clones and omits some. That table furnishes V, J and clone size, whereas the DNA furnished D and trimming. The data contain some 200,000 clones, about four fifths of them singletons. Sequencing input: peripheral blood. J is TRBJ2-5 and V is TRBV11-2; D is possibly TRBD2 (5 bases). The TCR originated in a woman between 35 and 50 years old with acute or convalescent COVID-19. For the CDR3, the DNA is TGTGCCAGCAGCTTCGGGGAGCAAGAGACCCAGTACTTC. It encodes CASSFGEQETQYF.